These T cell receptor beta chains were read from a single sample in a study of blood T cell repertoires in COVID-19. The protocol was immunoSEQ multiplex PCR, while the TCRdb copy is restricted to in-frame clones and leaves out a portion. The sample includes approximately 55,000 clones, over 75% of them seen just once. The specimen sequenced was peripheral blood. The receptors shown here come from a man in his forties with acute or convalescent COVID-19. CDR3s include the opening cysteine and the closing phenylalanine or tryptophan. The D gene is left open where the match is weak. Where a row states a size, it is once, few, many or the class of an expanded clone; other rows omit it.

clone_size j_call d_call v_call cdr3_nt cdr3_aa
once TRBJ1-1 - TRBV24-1 TGTGCCACCAGTGATTTTGTATCAGGCAGGGGAGCTTTCTTT CATSDFVSGRGAFF
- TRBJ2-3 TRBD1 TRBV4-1 TGCGCCAGCAGCTCGGCAAAACCGGGACAGGGTCTGACAGATACGCAGTATTTT CASSSAKPGQGLTDTQYF
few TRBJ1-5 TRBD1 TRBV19 TGTGCCAGTGCTTGGGGACAGGGGGCTTCTCAGCCCCAGCATTTT CASAWGQGASQPQHF
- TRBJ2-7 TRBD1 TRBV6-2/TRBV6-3 TGTGCCAGCAGTTCGGACAGGCTTTCCTCCTACGAGCAGTACTTC CASSSDRLSSYEQYF
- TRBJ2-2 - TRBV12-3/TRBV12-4 TGTGCCAGCAGGCAGTCCGGGGAGCTGTTTTTT CASRQSGELFF
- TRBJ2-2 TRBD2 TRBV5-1 TGCGCCAGCAGGGGGACTAGCGGGGCGAACACCGGGGAGCTGTTTTTT CASRGTSGANTGELFF
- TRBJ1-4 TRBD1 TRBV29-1 TGCAGCGCCGGAACAGGGGCGGGTGAAAAACTGTTTTTT CSAGTGAGEKLFF
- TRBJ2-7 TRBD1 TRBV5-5 TGTGCCAGCAGCCTTCGGACAGGCCCGGGGTACGAGCAGTACTTC CASSLRTGPGYEQYF
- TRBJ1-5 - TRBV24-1 TGTGCCACCAGTGATCCAGGGAGGGATCAGCCCCAGCATTTT CATSDPGRDQPQHF
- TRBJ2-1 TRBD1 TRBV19 TGTGCCAGTACCCAGGGGGCCGGGGGTGAGCAGTTCTTC CASTQGAGGEQFF
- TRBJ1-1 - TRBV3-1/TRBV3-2 TGTGCCAGCAAAATGAGGGGAGGCTTCGACACTGAAGCTTTCTTT CASKMRGGFDTEAFF
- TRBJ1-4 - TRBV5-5 TGTGCCAGCAGCAGAGTTAGGAGGTCGACAACTAATGAAAAACTGTTTTTT CASSRVRRSTTNEKLFF
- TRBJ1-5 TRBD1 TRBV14 TGTGCCAGCAGTATGACAGGGACCAATCAGCCCCAGCATTTT CASSMTGTNQPQHF
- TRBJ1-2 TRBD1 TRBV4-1 TGCGCCAGCAGCCAAGAACTCGGACAGGGCTATGGCTACACCTTC CASSQELGQGYGYTF
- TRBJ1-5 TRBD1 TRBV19 TGTGCCAGTAGACAAACAGGGGGAGGCAATCAGCCCCAGCATTTT CASRQTGGGNQPQHF
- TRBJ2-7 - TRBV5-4 TGTGCCAGCAGCTCCGACAATTACGAGCAGTACTTC CASSSDNYEQYF
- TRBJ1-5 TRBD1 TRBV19 TGTGCCAGTAGAACCGTTCAGCCCGGGGACAGGTGGATTAGCAATCAGCCCCAGCATTTT CASRTVQPGDRWISNQPQHF
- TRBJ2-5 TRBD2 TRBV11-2 TGTGCCAGCAGCTTCTATGGACTAGCGGTCGAAGAGACCCAGTACTTC CASSFYGLAVEETQYF
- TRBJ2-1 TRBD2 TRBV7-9 TGTGCCAGCAGCTTCCCGGGACTAGCGGGGGGGAGCTCCTACAATGAGCAGTTCTTC CASSFPGLAGGSSYNEQFF
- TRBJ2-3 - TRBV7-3 TGTGCCAGCAGCTCTAGTGGAGATACGCAGTATTTT CASSSSGDTQYF
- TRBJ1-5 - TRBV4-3 TGCTCTAGCGGAATTAGCAATCAGCCCCAGCATTTT CSSGISNQPQHF
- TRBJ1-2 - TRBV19 TGTGCCAGTAGCCCAACAGCGGAAGATGGCTACACCTTC CASSPTAEDGYTF
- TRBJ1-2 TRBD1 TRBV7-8 TGTGCCAGCAGCTTAGGACAGGGGGTGACTAACTATGGCTACACCTTC CASSLGQGVTNYGYTF
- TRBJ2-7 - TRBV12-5 TGTGCTAGTGGTTTGGTACGCGGGGGCGGCTACGAGCAGTACTTC CASGLVRGGGYEQYF
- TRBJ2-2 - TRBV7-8 TGTGCCAGCAGCTCTGACACCGGGGAGCTGTTTTTT CASSSDTGELFF
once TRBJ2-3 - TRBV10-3 TGTGCCATCAGTGAGTCCCGCGGCAGGGTGGGCACAGATACGCAGTATTTT CAISESRGRVGTDTQYF
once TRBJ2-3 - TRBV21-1 TGTGCCAGCAGCAAAGCGAGAGCAGATACGCAGTATTTT CASSKARADTQYF